The source of this T cell receptor beta chain is a study of blood T cells in healthy people across ages. The second PCR ran roughly 6 to 11 cycles with a sample-barcoded 5' primer and J-beta primers. Using its own MiXCR run on the 5' RACE reads, TCRdb lists one record per CDR3 protein. The sample contains some 930,000 distinct CDR3 sequences, 25% to 30% of which appear only once. The draw of peripheral blood yielded roughly 10 milliliters from each donor. This clonotype has ten or more counts. This sample also belongs to another study, concerning T cells of mothers and their children.

The sequence was collected from a woman in her thirties or forties in good health. The sequenced sample was blood.

The CDR3 reads CATSDLGASGNEQFF. The CDR3 nucleotides read TGTGCCACCAGTGATTTGGGGGCTTCAGGGAATGAGCAGTTCTTC. The genes are TRBV24-1 and TRBJ2-1; possibly TRBD1 for D (5 bases). The length of the CDR3 is 15 residues. The V end lost 0 bases, the J end lost 7 bases, and 12 bases lay between the germline ends. Looked up from germline, CDR1 is KGHDR and CDR2 is SFDVKD.